Listed here are 8 T cell receptor beta chains from one sample, sequenced in a study of T cell responses to AZD1222 COVID-19 vaccine. Measured with immunoSEQ multiplex PCR; TCRdb has only the in-frame clones, and not every one. In the table there are fewer than 110,000 clones, roughly 88% of which are singletons. The source material was peripheral blood, sampled on day 0 of AZD1222 vaccination. All receptors come from an adult in good health.

The chain combines TRBV7-2 with TRBJ1-1, with D uncertain. Germline CDR1 reads SGHTA; CDR2 reads FQGNSA. The CDR3 runs to 12 residues. The V gene lost 4 bases and the J gene lost 2 bases, with 5 bases spanning the gap. The CDR3 here is CASSSANTEAFF. The CDR3 nucleotides read TGTGCCAGCAGCTCCGCTAACACTGAAGCTTTCTTT.

The chain carries TRBV27 and TRBJ1-2, with a weak D call TRBD1 (6 bases). The CDR3 runs to 15 residues. Germline V lookup: CDR1 MNHEY, CDR2 SMNVEV (reference sequence). V shed 8 bases and J shed 3 bases, with 19 bases lying between them. The CDR3 DNA reads as TGTGCCAGCGCCCAAAGGGGGGAGGGAGACTATGGCTACACCTTC. This sequence encodes CASAQRGEGDYGYTF.

The chain recombines TRBV11-2 with TRBJ2-7; D is ambiguous. The CDR3 has 15 amino acids. Between the trimmed V and J ends, which lost 3 bases and 0 bases, there was a span of 12 bases. Germline V gene lookup returns CDR1 SGHAT and CDR2 FQNNGV. CDR3 coding DNA: TGTGCCAGCAGCTTTTCCGATCAGAGCTCCTACGAGCAGTACTTC. Translated: CASSFSDQSSYEQYF.

The chain joins TRBV28 to TRBJ1-3; D gene unclear. Deletions cut 7 bases from V and 0 bases from J, with 7 bases between. In germline, CDR1 is MDHEN, CDR2 SYDVKM. This CDR3 is 13 amino acids long. CDR3: CASNRPSGNTIYF. CDR3 sequence (DNA): TGTGCCAGCAACCGGCCCTCTGGAAACACCATATATTTT.

The CDR3 sequence is CASGIGQGGGNTIYF. The DNA of the CDR3 is TGTGCCAGCGGGATAGGACAGGGAGGCGGAAACACCATATATTTT. The V and J genes are TRBV13 and TRBJ1-3; 8 nucleotides align to TRBD1. The CDR3 is made up of 15 amino acids. CDR1 is PRHDT and CDR2 is FYEKMQ in the germline V gene (reference sequence). V trimming: 8 bases; J trimming: 4 bases; junction bases outside the gene matches: 10.

The chain has TRBV5-1 and TRBJ2-3, with TRBD2 matching over 9 bases. The germline CDR1 and CDR2 sequences are SGHRS and YFSETQ. There are 15 residues in the CDR3. The junction had 10 bases not matched to a gene; V was cut back by 3 bases and J by 8 bases. The CDR3, as DNA: TGCGCCAGCAGCTCCGAAGCGGGGGGAGGGGGTACGCAGTATTTT. Translated, it gives CASSSEAGGGGTQYF.

The gene calls are TRBV10-3 and TRBJ2-3; the D gene is possibly TRBD1 (6 bases). Germline CDR1 reads ENHRY; CDR2 reads SYGVKD. The CDR3 spans 14 residues. Trimming pared 10 bases from V and 2 bases from J, leaving 16 bases between. The CDR3 DNA reads as TGTGCCACCGAGGGAACAGGGTCCACAGATACGCAGTATTTT. Its translation: CATEGTGSTDTQYF.

The chain employs TRBV9 and TRBJ1-1; D gene unclear. The V gene's germline CDR1 is SGDLS and CDR2 YYNGEE. Between the trimmed V and J ends, which lost 3 bases and 6 bases, there was a span of 12 bases. The CDR3 is 13 amino acids. The CDR3 DNA is TGTGCCAGCAGCGCTACCAGAGGTTCTGAAGCTTTCTTT. It yields the protein CASSATRGSEAFF.